This T cell receptor (beta chain) comes out of a study of OX40 agonist ivuxolimab in advanced cancers. Study summary: Patients treated during dose escalation were battling hepatocellular carcinoma, melanoma, renal cell or head and neck cancer.

This CDR3 is built from 15 residues. CDR1 and CDR2 from the germline V gene are SGHRS and YFSETQ. Trimming removed 1 base at V and 4 bases at J, with 15 bases between. Sampled blood was obtained at baseline, cycle 4 day 1, and cycle 7 day 1. This table comes from immunoSEQ multiplex PCR, and its TCRdb copy is limited to in-frame clones, with some not included. The profile shows around 95,000 clones, about 89% of them singletons. This clonotype was obtained from an adult with an advanced solid tumor such as melanoma, head and neck, liver or kidney cancer. The V and J genes are TRBV5-1 and TRBJ2-7; D possibly corresponds to TRBD2 (5 bases). The sample here was CD4+ or CD8+ T cells sorted from blood, taken in a trial of the OX40 agonist ivuxolimab. This CDR3 reads CASSLSGKFVYEQYF. The CDR3 DNA reads as TGCGCCAGCAGCTTGTCCGGGAAGTTTGTTTACGAGCAGTACTTC.